This T cell receptor beta chain was recorded in a study of cytomegalovirus exposure and HLA in healthy donors. Study background: A subsequent analysis reported that the roughly 120 validation repertoires were produced on the same platform that had also been used for the roughly 700 first-cohort repertoires.

Study-wide findings and caveats: Confirmation in vitro established that a few CMV-associated chains were specific for CMV antigens. TCR clusters originating in the first cohort tended to co-occur in the 120 validation repertoires, according to a later analysis.

TCRdb's copy holds only in-frame clones and misses some; the assay was immunoSEQ multiplex PCR. The sample holds 150,000 or so clones, about 94% seen once. A note on this clone: What it binds is not known.

The receptor comes from a man younger than 35 in good health and CMV-seropositive. Sequenced input: PBMCs.

The CDR3 nucleotides read TGTGCCAGTAGTATTTCCGGGAACGAGCAGTACTTC. Its protein product is CASSISGNEQYF. The V call is TRBV19, the J call TRBJ2-7, with a weak D call TRBD2 (5 bases). The CDR3 spans 12 residues. Trimming removed 3 bases at V and 5 bases at J, with 8 bases between. The germline V gene has CDR1 LNHDA and CDR2 SQIVND (reference sequence).